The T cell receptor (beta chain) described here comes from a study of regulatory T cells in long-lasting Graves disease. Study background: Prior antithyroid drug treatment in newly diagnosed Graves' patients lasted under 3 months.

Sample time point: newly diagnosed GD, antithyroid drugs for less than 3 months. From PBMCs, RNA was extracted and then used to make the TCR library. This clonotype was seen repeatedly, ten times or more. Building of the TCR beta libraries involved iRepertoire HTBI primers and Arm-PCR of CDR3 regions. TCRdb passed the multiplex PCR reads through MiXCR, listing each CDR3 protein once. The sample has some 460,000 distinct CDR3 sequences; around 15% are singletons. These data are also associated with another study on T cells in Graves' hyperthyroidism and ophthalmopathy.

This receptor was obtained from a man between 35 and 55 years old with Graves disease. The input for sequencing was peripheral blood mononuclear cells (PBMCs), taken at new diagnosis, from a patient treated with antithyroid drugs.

The CDR3: CASSRLGQPQHF. CDR3 in DNA: TGTGCCAGCAGTAGGCTAGGTCAGCCCCAGCATTTT. V and J are TRBV5-6 and TRBJ1-5; D remains unclear. The germline V gene has CDR1 SGHDT and CDR2 YYEEEE. The ends were cut back, 5 bases at V and 6 bases at J, with 9 bases in the middle. The CDR3 length is 12 residues.